Listed below are T cell receptor beta chains from one sample, sequenced in a study of T cells in Graves' hyperthyroidism and ophthalmopathy. TCRdb used MiXCR to reprocess the multiplex PCR reads, holding one entry per CDR3 protein. This table has about 540,000 distinct CDR3 sequences, about 43% appearing once. Source material: peripheral blood or thyroid tissue (not recorded which). The receptor set was obtained from a woman aged 18 to 35 with Graves' hyperthyroidism. The CDR3 runs from the conserved cysteine through the conserved F or W. A D gene is named only where the DNA matches it firmly. The size of a clone is reported for some rows only, either as once, few or many, or as a class for expanded clones.

abundance | j_gene | v_gene | d_gene | CDR3nt | CDR3aa
many | TRBJ2-2 | TRBV7-3 | TRBD2 | TGTGCCAGCAGCACCGATGGACTAGCGGGAGACGACACCGGGGAGCTGTTTTTT | CASSTDGLAGDDTGELFF
- | TRBJ2-2 | TRBV5-8 | - | TGTGCCAGCAGCCCGGTAGGGGGAGCGAACACCGGGGAGCTGTTTTTT | CASSPVGGANTGELFF
- | TRBJ2-7 | TRBV29-1 | - | TGCAGCGTTGAGGGAAGGAAGGGAGAGCCCAACGAGCAGTACTTC | CSVEGRKGEPNEQYF
- | TRBJ1-5 | TRBV7-2 | - | TGTGCCAGCAGCAGGAGGGACGGCAGGACTTATAGCAATCAGCCCCAGCATTTT | CASSRRDGRTYSNQPQHF
- | TRBJ1-4 | TRBV13 | - | TGTGCCAGCAGCTTAGGTAGAGGGAGGGCAAAACTGTTTTTT | CASSLGRGRAKLFF
many | TRBJ2-5 | TRBV27 | - | TGTGCCAGCAGAGACTACCAAGAGACCCAGTACTTC | CASRDYQETQYF
many | TRBJ2-5 | TRBV11-1 | TRBD2 | TGTGCCAGCAGAAAGGAGGTAGCGGGAGGGCCAGCAGAGACCCAGTACTTC | CASRKEVAGGPAETQYF
- | TRBJ2-7 | TRBV29-1 | - | TGCAGCGTTCACCTGGCACTAGGGGACGAGCAGTACTTC | CSVHLALGDEQYF
- | TRBJ2-7 | TRBV6-2/TRBV6-3 | - | TGTGCCGGCATACAAGGGGGGCCGGGTTCGAGCGAGCAGTACTTC | CAGIQGGPGSSEQYF
- | TRBJ2-5 | TRBV10-3 | TRBD1 | TGTGCCAACGGGACAGGGGGCTACGAGACCCAGTACTTC | CANGTGGYETQYF
few | TRBJ1-1 | TRBV5-8 | - | TGTGCCAGCAGCACCCCCGACAAGAACACTGAAGCTTTCTTT | CASSTPDKNTEAFF
- | TRBJ1-1 | TRBV20-1 | TRBD1 | TGCAGTGCTAGAAGGGGGCTTTGGACTGAAGCTTTCTTT | CSARRGLWTEAFF
once | TRBJ2-7 | TRBV10-3 | TRBD1 | TGTGCCATCAGTGATGGGACAGGGGGGAACTACGAGCAGTACTTC | CAISDGTGGNYEQYF
many | TRBJ1-1 | TRBV28 | TRBD1 | TGTGCCAGCAAATGGACAGGGGGCATCACTGAAGCTTTCTTT | CASKWTGGITEAFF
- | TRBJ2-7 | TRBV25-1 | - | TGTGCCAGCAGTGAAGTGGGAGTATCCTACGAGCAGTACTTC | CASSEVGVSYEQYF
- | TRBJ1-4 | TRBV2 | - | TGTGCCAGCAGTTTCGGGACGGTGATGAATGAAAAACTGTTTTTT | CASSFGTVMNEKLFF
once | TRBJ1-5 | TRBV6-2/TRBV6-3 | - | TGTGCCAGCAGTTACCTGGCAGGGTCGACGGAGACCCAGCATTTT | CASSYLAGSTETQHF
many | TRBJ2-2 | TRBV13 | - | TGTGCCAGCAGCTTAGAGAGTATAAAGCGTACCGGGGAGCTGTTTTTT | CASSLESIKRTGELFF
- | TRBJ2-5 | TRBV7-8 | - | TGTGCCAGCGCATTGGGAAAAGAGACCCAGTACTTC | CASALGKETQYF
many | TRBJ2-2 | TRBV20-1 | - | TGCAGTGCTAGGGGGGGCCTAGCGGAGAACACCGGGGAGCTGTTTTTT | CSARGGLAENTGELFF
few | TRBJ1-5 | TRBV27 | TRBD1 | TGTGCCAGCAGTCCCCAGGGGGTAGTTCAGCCCCAGCATTTT | CASSPQGVVQPQHF
few | TRBJ2-7 | TRBV7-9 | TRBD2 | TGTGCCAGCAGCTACGACGGACTAGCGCTCGAGCAGTACTTC | CASSYDGLALEQYF
many | TRBJ1-1 | TRBV6-5 | - | TGTGCCACCTGGGAAAGGGCTGAAGCTTTCTTT | CATWERAEAFF
many | TRBJ2-2 | TRBV7-9 | TRBD2 | TGTGCCAGCAGCCCCACTTCGGGGAGGGGCACCGGGGAGCTGTTTTTT | CASSPTSGRGTGELFF
- | TRBJ2-5 | TRBV7-9 | - | TGTGCCAGCAGCTTAGCCCAGAACTTC | CASSLAQNF
- | TRBJ2-3 | TRBV24-1 | TRBD2 | TGTGCCACCAGTGATTCGACTAGCGGGAGTACAATGGATACGCAGTATTTT | CATSDSTSGSTMDTQYF
many | TRBJ1-5 | TRBV3-1 | - | TGTGCCAGCAGTCAGTCAACGAGAGGGCATCAGCCCCAGCATTTT | CASSQSTRGHQPQHF
many | TRBJ1-2 | TRBV12-3/TRBV12-4 | TRBD1 | TGTGCCAGCAGTTTAAGACAGGGGACTGACTATGGCTACACCTTC | CASSLRQGTDYGYTF
many | TRBJ1-6 | TRBV24-1 | - | TGTGCCACCAGTGATACAGGGCCTAATTCACCCCTCCACTTT | CATSDTGPNSPLHF